This passage covers 11 T cell receptor beta chains from one sample sequenced in a study of CD8 T cells in ankylosing spondylitis. TCRdb used MiXCR to reprocess the 5' RACE reads, holding one entry per CDR3 protein. The sample records around 890,000 distinct CDR3 sequences, 10% to 15% being singletons. Findings and caveats of the study: Made up of under 10 highly homologous variants, a TCR beta motif appeared characteristic of ankylosing spondylitis blood.

Their antigen targets remain unknown. Sequences were obtained from blood, either unsorted or a sorted T cell fraction (not recorded which). The receptors shown here come from a male donor with ankylosing spondylitis.

The chain has TRBV7-2 and TRBJ2-7; D gene ambiguous. Germline-derived CDR1 and CDR2 are SGHTA and FQGNSA. Trimming took off 3 bases at V and 4 bases at J, with 10 bases between the two ends. The CDR3 is made up of 13 amino acids. CDR3 sequence reads: CASSFTIPYEQYF. The CDR3 region has the DNA TGTGCCAGCAGCTTCACAATCCCATACGAGCAGTACTTC.

This clonotype turned up a few times. This chain connects TRBV7-6 to TRBJ2-2; D gene unclear. Germline-derived CDR1 and CDR2 are SGHVS and FNYEAQ. V was trimmed by 2 bases and J by 3 bases, leaving 19 bases between them. The CDR3 is 18 amino acids. This chain's CDR3 is CASSLSIAPGMDTGELFF. CDR3 sequence (DNA): TGTGCCAGCAGCTTATCCATCGCCCCGGGCATGGACACCGGGGAGCTGTTTTTT.

This clonotype appeared many times. The chain is built from TRBV20-1 and TRBJ2-7; D not resolved. The CDR3 contains 13 residues. Trimming left V 0 bases short and J 5 bases short, with 11 bases between. Looked up from germline, CDR1 is DFQATT and CDR2 is SNEGSKA (reference sequence). The CDR3 spells CSARDPRCDEQYF. The CDR3, as DNA: TGCAGTGCTAGAGATCCTAGATGCGACGAGCAGTACTTC.

The chain joins TRBV29-1 to TRBJ2-1; D is unclear. The V gene lost 4 bases and the J gene lost 0 bases, with 16 bases spanning the gap. The CDR3 spans 16 residues. Per the germline V gene, CDR1 is SQVTM and CDR2 is ANQGSEA. CDR3 coding DNA: TGCAGCGTTGCTCCCAAAGGGTTTGACTCCTACAATGAGCAGTTCTTC. This sequence encodes CSVAPKGFDSYNEQFF.

In this sample, this clonotype turned up many times. The rearrangement links TRBV5-1 to TRBJ2-1, with 7 bases fitting TRBD2. The CDR3 is 15 residues long. J was trimmed by 3 bases and V by 0 bases; bases with no gene match: 3. The germline V gene has CDR1 SGHRS and CDR2 YFSETQ. The CDR3 sequence is CASSLGLADYNEQFF. In DNA form, the CDR3 reads TGCGCCAGCAGCTTGGGGCTAGCGGACTACAATGAGCAGTTCTTC.

CDR3 coding DNA: TGCAGTGCTACCCGATTTAGCGGGAGGTCTGTTCGCACAGATACGCAGTATTTT. Translating it yields CSATRFSGRSVRTDTQYF. The chain combines TRBV20-1 with TRBJ2-3, with 10 bases that match TRBD2. Germline assignment: CDR1 DFQATT and CDR2 SNEGSKA (reference sequence). Trimming at V came to 4 bases and at J to 1 base, leaving 14 bases not matched to a gene. The CDR3 totals 18 residues.

This clonotype was counted only a few times. CDR3 DNA: TGTGCCAGCAACACCCGAGGGGGGGGGCCTACAGATACGCAGTATTTT. Residues: CASNTRGGGPTDTQYF. The chain recombines TRBV12-3 or TRBV12-4 with TRBJ2-3; D is perhaps TRBD2 (7 bases). Trimming took 7 bases from V and 3 from J, leaving 20 bases between them. The CDR3 has 16 amino acids.

This clonotype has only a few counts. A junction end diverges from the germline sequence, so it may reflect a read error. The chain recombines TRBV20-1 with TRBJ2-5, with D tentatively TRBD1 (5 bases). Looked up from germline, CDR1 is DFQATT and CDR2 is SNEGSKA (reference sequence). The CDR3 has 14 amino acids. This chain's CDR3 is CSARSNRIQGTQYF. DNA of the CDR3: TGCAGTGCTAGATCGAACAGGATTCAAGGGACCCAGTACTTC.

This clonotype appeared many times. The genes are TRBV4-2 and TRBJ2-5; possible D gene TRBD1, 6 bases. Germline CDR1 reads LGHNA; CDR2 reads YNFKEQ. The V end was cut by 1 base, the J end by 5 bases, with 8 bases between. There are 13 residues in the CDR3. CDR3 sequence: CASSQGQGETQYF. The CDR3 DNA reads as TGTGCCAGCAGCCAAGGGCAGGGGGAGACCCAGTACTTC.

This clonotype came up a few times. The gene calls are TRBV7-6 and TRBJ1-3; D is possibly TRBD1 (6 bases). The CDR3 is 14 amino acids. Germline assignment: CDR1 SGHVS and CDR2 FNYEAQ. V lost 5 bases and J lost 7, with 15 bases in between. In DNA, the CDR3 is TGTGCCAGCAGCCCGGGACTCCAGGGGAACACCATATATTTT. This gives the protein CASSPGLQGNTIYF.

The chain links TRBV5-1 to TRBJ2-1; D might be TRBD1 (5 bases). CDR1 is SGHRS and CDR2 is YFSETQ in the germline V gene. The CDR3 totals 16 residues. V was clipped by 1 base and J by 6 bases, with 17 bases between them. The CDR3: CASSLNNRTQGNEQFF. The CDR3 nucleotides read TGCGCCAGCAGCTTGAATAACAGGACACAAGGCAATGAGCAGTTCTTC.